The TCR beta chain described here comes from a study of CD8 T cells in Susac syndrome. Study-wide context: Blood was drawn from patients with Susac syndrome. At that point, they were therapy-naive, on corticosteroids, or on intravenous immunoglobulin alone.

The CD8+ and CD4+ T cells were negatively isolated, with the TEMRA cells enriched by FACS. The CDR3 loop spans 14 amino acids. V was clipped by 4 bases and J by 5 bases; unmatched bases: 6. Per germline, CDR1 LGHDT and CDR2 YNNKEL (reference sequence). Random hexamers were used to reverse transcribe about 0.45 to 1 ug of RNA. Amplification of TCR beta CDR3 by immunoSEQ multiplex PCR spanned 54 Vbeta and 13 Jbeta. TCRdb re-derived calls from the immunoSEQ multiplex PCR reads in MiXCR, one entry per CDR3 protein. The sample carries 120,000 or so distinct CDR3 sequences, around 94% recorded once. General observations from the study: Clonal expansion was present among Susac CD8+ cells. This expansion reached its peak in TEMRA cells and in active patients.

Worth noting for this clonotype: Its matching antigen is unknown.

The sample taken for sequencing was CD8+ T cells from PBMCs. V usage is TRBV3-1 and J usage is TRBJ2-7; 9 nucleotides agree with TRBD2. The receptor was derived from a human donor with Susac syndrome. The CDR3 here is CASSPRGGGDEQYF. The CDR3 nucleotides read TGTGCCAGCAGCCCGCGGGGGGGTGGCGACGAGCAGTACTTC.